This T cell receptor beta chain comes out of a study of blood T cell repertoires in COVID-19. As for the study in general: The origin of the acute and convalescent COVID-19 samples was the United States, Italy and Spain.

Sequencing was performed with immunoSEQ multiplex PCR; in TCRdb, only in-frame clones are kept and a portion is missing. The table lists roughly 330,000 clones, about 90% of them singletons. This CDR3 comprises 15 residues. The germline V and J ends were trimmed by 4 bases and 5 bases, with 20 bases remaining between them. Germline V lookup: CDR1 SQVTM, CDR2 ANQGSEA. All enrollees were roughly 18 to 89 years old and from 20 to 30 US areas. Cohort assignment relied on participant-reported clinical history. Two negative PCRs, clearance, or symptom resolution were required of recovered Cohort 3 donors. The sample comprised PBMCs or T cells enriched from blood (not recorded which). The chain combines TRBV29-1 with TRBJ1-1; TRBD1 might be the D (6 bases). The receptor was derived from a man aged 25 to 40 who had recovered from COVID-19. CDR3 in DNA: TGCAGCGTTGCAGCCCACACAGGGCTGGGGACTGAAGCTTTCTTT. Translation gives CSVAAHTGLGTEAFF.